Each of the 6 T cell receptor gamma chains below was sequenced from the same sample in a study of γδ T cells in repeated Plasmodium falciparum infection. Vgamma9/Vdelta2+ and Vdelta2-negative gammadelta T cells were flow-sorted from PBMC for bulk sequencing. TCRdb applied CATT to the multiplex PCR reads for clone calling. The sample comprises a few thousand gamma-chain clones, roughly 3.5% of which are singletons, and under 35% rests with the top ten. The source material was gamma-delta T cells from blood. These receptors came from a pool of human donors (malaria-infected and uninfected, not separated).

This clone was observed at least ten times. V and J are TRGV9 and TRGJ1 or TRGJ2. TCRdb supplies no J gene; here it was assigned by aligning the nucleotide sequence to germline. Trimming cost V 0 bases and J 7 bases; bases outside gene matches: 12. The CDR3 covers 15 residues. In germline, CDR1 is GITISATS, CDR2 ISYDGTV (reference sequence). This CDR3 is CALWEVVGVRYKKLF. The CDR3 DNA follows: TGTGCCTTGTGGGAGGTGGTAGGAGTTCGATATAAGAAACTCTTT.

This clone has a handful of counts. The protein held in TCRdb is that of a much larger clone and does not match this DNA's translation at residue 10, likely because of a read error; the protein shown is translated from the DNA. The chain recombines TRGV4 with TRGJ1 or TRGJ2. Because TCRdb records no J gene, it was assigned here through a match of the DNA to germline. CDR3 size: 14 residues. CDR1 and CDR2 from the germline V gene are EGSTGY and YDSYTSSV. In DNA form, the CDR3 reads TGTGCCACCTGGGATGGCGGGCATTATTGTAAGAAACTCTTT. This gives the protein CATWDGGHYCKKLF.

This clone was counted between two and nine times. A read error likely explains why the TCRdb protein, taken from a much larger clone, differs from this DNA's translation at residue 4; the protein shown is translated from the DNA. This CDR3 reads CALGEVPSGELGKKIKVF. The CDR3 DNA sequence: TGTGCCTTGGGGGAGGTGCCAAGCGGAGAGTTGGGCAAAAAAATCAAGGTATTT. This chain uses TRGV9 with TRGJP. The J gene comes from matching the DNA to germline here; TCRdb lacks it. The CDR3 length is 18 residues. The germline V gene has CDR1 GITISATS and CDR2 ISYDGTV (reference sequence).

Regarding this clone: TCRdb lists the protein of a much larger clone for this DNA, which differs at residue 13, so this is likely a read error; the protein given here is translated from the DNA itself. The V call is TRGV9, the J call TRGJP. Looked up from germline, CDR1 is GITISATS and CDR2 is ISYDGTV (reference sequence). This CDR3 comprises 15 residues. CDR3 loop: CALWDSELGKKIRVF. CDR3 nucleotide sequence: TGTGCCTTGTGGGATTCCGAGTTGGGCAAAAAAATCAGGGTATTT.

A few counts support this clone. Since a far larger clone is one base different, this is likely a read error. Other DNA sequences within the sample encode an identical CDR3. The rearrangement uses TRGV3 and TRGJP1. No J gene was available from TCRdb, and it was assigned here by a germline match of the DNA. The germline V gene encodes CDR1 VTNTFY and CDR2 YDVSTARD (reference sequence). This CDR3 has 15 residues. DNA for the CDR3: TGCGCCACCTGGGACAGGCCCACCGGTGGTTGGTTCAAGATATTT. It specifies CATWDRPTGGWFKIF.

This clone appeared a few times. A far larger clone is only one base removed, so a read error is likely. DNA for the CDR3: TGTGCTACCTGGGATGGGCCGGAGGCCCATTATAAGAAACTCTTT. Residues: CATWDGPEAHYKKLF. This sequence joins TRGV4 and TRGJ1 or TRGJ2. TCRdb is silent on the J gene; assignment here came from matching the DNA to germline. The CDR3 spans 15 residues. Germline CDR1 is EGSTGY and CDR2 is YDSYTSSV.